These 23 T cell receptor beta chains were all obtained from the same sample, sequenced in a study of blood T cell repertoires in COVID-19. Only in-frame clones appear in the TCRdb table, and some are missing; sequencing was by immunoSEQ multiplex PCR. This sample has nearly 80,000 clones, with over 80% found just once. Sequenced material: peripheral blood. All receptors come from a man between 50 and 59 years old with acute or convalescent COVID-19.

This sequence joins TRBV14 and TRBJ2-1; TRBD2 is a possible D gene (5 bases). This CDR3 has 15 amino acids. The germline V gene encodes CDR1 SGHDN and CDR2 FVKESK. With 0 bases removed from V and 13 bases from J, the gap between germline ends came to 19 bases. The CDR3 region is CASSQDNTRFPFQFF. CDR3 nucleotides: TGTGCCAGCAGCCAAGATAACACTAGGTTCCCCTTTCAGTTCTTC.

This chain uses TRBV6-6 with TRBJ2-5; TRBD2 aligns across 8 bases. The length of the CDR3 is 16 residues. Per germline, CDR1 MNHNY and CDR2 SVGAGI (reference sequence). J lost 5 bases, V lost 2 bases, and 10 bases had no gene match. The CDR3 sequence: CASSYTGTRKDETQYF. CDR3 coding DNA: TGTGCCAGCAGTTACACCGGGACTAGGAAGGATGAGACCCAGTACTTC.

As regards this clone: This sample also contains other DNA sequences that code for the same CDR3. The chain recombines TRBV5-1 with TRBJ1-1; no definite D call. The CDR3 covers 13 residues. The germline V gene encodes CDR1 SGHRS and CDR2 YFSETQ. V gave up 2 bases and J gave up 2 bases, with 7 bases separating them. CDR3 sequence: CASSFSGNTEAFF. The CDR3 DNA follows: TGCGCCAGCAGCTTCTCAGGAAACACTGAAGCTTTCTTT.

In the case of this clone: The junction and the germline gene differ at one end; a read error may be behind it. The CDR3 DNA is TGTGCCAGCACCGAGTATGCAGGGGGCAAGCAGCCCCAGCATTTT. Protein: CASTEYAGGKQPQHF. The chain is built from TRBV6-5 and TRBJ1-5; 8 nucleotides line up with TRBD1. Germline V gene sequence: CDR1 MNHEY, CDR2 SVGAGI. The CDR3 runs 15 residues.

This clone was picked up a small number of times. The chain is built from TRBV5-5 and TRBJ1-1; 7 nucleotides align to TRBD1. Germline V CDR1 and CDR2: SGHKS, YYEKEE (reference sequence). Trimming at V came to 4 bases and at J to 8 bases, leaving 17 bases not matched to a gene. The CDR3 length is 16 residues. CDR3 nucleotide sequence: TGTGCCAGCAGCCGACTACGACAGGGAGGAGTCGTGGAAGCTTTCTTT. It yields the protein CASSRLRQGGVVEAFF.

The chain joins TRBV3-1 (or the pseudogene TRBV3-2) to TRBJ2-7, with D maybe TRBD1 (5 bases). Germline CDR1 reads LGHDT; CDR2 reads YNNKEL (reference sequence). Trimming stripped 0 bases from V and 2 bases from J, with 35 bases between. This CDR3 has 23 amino acids. CDR3 sequence: CASSQDIYETASPTRTNPYEQYF. CDR3 DNA: TGTGCCAGCAGCCAAGATATCTACGAGACAGCTTCACCGACCAGGACAAACCCCTACGAGCAGTACTTC.

The J gene is TRBJ2-5, the V gene TRBV3-1 (or the pseudogene TRBV3-2), with D unresolved. Germline V gene data show CDR1 as LGHDT and CDR2 as YNNKEL (reference sequence). The CDR3 totals 17 residues. V lost 4 bases, J lost 5 bases, and 23 bases lay in between. CDR3 loop: CASSPPPPARVRETQYF. In DNA, the CDR3 is TGTGCCAGCAGCCCACCCCCCCCCGCCCGGGTTCGGGAGACCCAGTACTTC.

CDR3: CALQAGGSYNEQFF. The CDR3 DNA follows: TGTGCCCTCCAGGCGGGAGGGTCCTACAATGAGCAGTTCTTC. The chain combines TRBV7-2 with TRBJ2-1; 9 bases align to TRBD2. Germline V gene data show CDR1 as SGHTA and CDR2 as FQGNSA. V gave up 11 bases and J gave up 1 base; unmatched junction bases: 6. This CDR3 has 14 amino acids. Full variable domain (remainder filled in from reference TRBV7-2 and TRBJ2-1): GAGVSQSPSNKVTEKGKDVELRCDPISGHTALYWYRQSLGQGLEFLIYFQGNSAPDKSGLPSDRFSAERTGGSVSTLTIQRTQQEDSAVYLCALQAGGSYNEQFFGPGTRLTVL.

This sequence joins TRBV15 and TRBJ2-3; TRBD2 matches at 10 bases. V gave up 6 bases and J gave up 5 bases; unmatched junction bases: 8. This CDR3 has 15 amino acids. Germline V gives CDR1 LNHNV, CDR2 YYDKDF (reference sequence). The CDR3 DNA reads as TGTGCCACCAGGATCGGGACTAGCGTCGGAGATACGCAGTATTTT. It codes for CATRIGTSVGDTQYF.

This chain links TRBV3-1 (or the pseudogene TRBV3-2) with TRBJ2-1, with 11 bases lining up with TRBD2. J was trimmed by 6 bases and V by 4 bases; bases with no gene match: 5. CDR1 and CDR2 from the germline V gene are LGHDT and YNNKEL (reference sequence). The CDR3 totals 15 residues. The CDR3 DNA reads TGTGCCAGCAGCCTGCTGCTAGCGGGGGGCAATGAGCAGTTCTTC. Encoded protein: CASSLLLAGGNEQFF.

The V and J genes are TRBV11-2 and TRBJ2-3, with unresolved D. Looked up from germline, CDR1 is SGHAT and CDR2 is FQNNGV. There are 12 residues in the CDR3. The V and J ends lost 2 bases and 3 bases respectively, with 3 bases between them. The CDR3 DNA follows: TGTGCCAGCAGCTTATATACAGATACGCAGTATTTT. Translated, it gives CASSLYTDTQYF.

The chain carries TRBV18 and TRBJ1-1; no definite D call. This CDR3 region has 15 residues. Germline V gene data show CDR1 as KGHSH and CDR2 as LQKENI. V lost 3 bases, J lost 0 bases, and 11 bases lay in between. In DNA, the CDR3 is TGTGCCAGCTCACCCCCATCCGGGTTGAACACTGAAGCTTTCTTT. Translation gives CASSPPSGLNTEAFF.

The rearrangement joins TRBV9 to TRBJ2-3; TRBD2 is a possible D gene (6 bases). The CDR3 contains 15 residues. V lost 0 bases, J lost 1 base, and 9 bases lay in between. Germline lookup yields CDR1 SGDLS and CDR2 YYNGEE. DNA for the CDR3: TGTGCCAGCAGCGTAGCGCGGGATGGCACAGATACGCAGTATTTT. Protein product: CASSVARDGTDTQYF.

The V gene is TRBV28, the J gene TRBJ1-5; TRBD1 is a possible D gene (6 bases). With 2 bases removed from V and 2 bases from J, the gap between germline ends came to 10 bases. The V gene's germline CDR1 is MDHEN and CDR2 SYDVKM. There are 15 residues in the CDR3. Written as DNA, the CDR3 is TGTGCCAGCAGTTTACGCAGGGGAGGCAATCAGCCCCAGCATTTT. Amino acid sequence: CASSLRRGGNQPQHF.

The chain recombines TRBV11-3 with TRBJ2-2; 9 nucleotides agree with TRBD2. The germline V gene encodes CDR1 SGHNT and CDR2 YENEEA. The CDR3 contains 15 residues. J gave up 0 bases and V 4 bases, and 0 bases lay outside the gene matches. The CDR3 DNA follows: TGTGCCAGCAGCTCTAGCGGGACGAACACCGGGGAGCTGTTTTTT. Protein sequence: CASSSSGTNTGELFF.

The rearrangement links TRBV3-1 (or the pseudogene TRBV3-2) to TRBJ2-2; D is uncertain. Germline CDR1 and CDR2: LGHDT and YNNKEL (reference sequence). The CDR3 is made up of 16 amino acids. V lost 0 bases to trimming and J lost 4 bases, with 12 bases between them. CDR3 region: CASSQELVRITGELFF. CDR3 sequence (DNA): TGTGCCAGCAGCCAAGAGTTAGTTCGTATCACCGGGGAGCTGTTTTTT.

V usage is TRBV11-2 and J usage is TRBJ2-1; no clear D. V lost 8 bases to trimming and J lost 0 bases, with 8 bases between them. CDR3 length: 13 residues. Germline loops: CDR1 SGHAT, CDR2 FQNNGV. CDR3 in amino acids: CASRPGSYNEQFF. The CDR3 DNA follows: TGTGCCAGCCGGCCAGGCTCCTACAATGAGCAGTTCTTC.

This clone is a singleton in its sample. The chain combines TRBV10-3 with TRBJ1-3; possible D gene TRBD1, 5 bases. The length of the CDR3 is 19 residues. V lost 8 bases to trimming and J lost 0 bases, with 26 bases between them. From germline, CDR1 is ENHRY and CDR2 SYGVKD. The CDR3 here is CAIAPGGRGPALSGNTIYF. DNA of the CDR3: TGTGCCATCGCCCCCGGCGGAAGGGGCCCTGCGCTCTCTGGAAACACCATATATTTT.

The rearrangement links TRBV9 to TRBJ1-3; possible D gene TRBD1, 5 bases. The CDR3 loop spans 16 amino acids. V shed 4 bases and J shed 0 bases, with 14 bases lying between them. In germline, CDR1 is SGDLS, CDR2 YYNGEE. This CDR3 reads CASSPRDFGSGNTIYF. For the CDR3, the DNA is TGTGCCAGCAGCCCGCGGGACTTCGGCTCTGGAAACACCATATATTTT.

The rearrangement links TRBV24-1 to TRBJ1-1, with 10 bases matching TRBD1. J was trimmed by 5 bases and V by 1 base; bases with no gene match: 6. The germline CDR1 and CDR2 sequences are KGHDR and SFDVKD. The CDR3 sequence is 16 residues long. This CDR3 reads CATSDFRGTGETEAFF. Here the CDR3 DNA reads TGTGCCACCAGTGATTTTCGGGGGACAGGGGAAACTGAAGCTTTCTTT.

V gene TRBV12-5 combines with J gene TRBJ2-1; 10 bases are a match to TRBD2. The germline gives CDR1 LGHNT, CDR2 FRNRAP. J was trimmed by 10 bases and V by 1 base; bases with no gene match: 1. The CDR3 spans 13 residues. The DNA of the CDR3 is TGTGCTAGTGGTTTGGGGGGACTAGCGGAGCAGTTCTTC. Residues: CASGLGGLAEQFF.

V usage is TRBV15 and J usage is TRBJ2-2; 15 bases map to TRBD2. The junction had 25 bases not matched to a gene; V was cut back by 9 bases and J by 5 bases. The CDR3 spans 22 residues. CDR1 is LNHNV, CDR2 YYDKDF, per germline (reference sequence). The CDR3 region is CATSQHGVGTSGRRKFTGELFF. CDR3 sequence (DNA): TGTGCCACGAGCCAGCATGGGGTTGGGACTAGCGGGAGGAGAAAGTTTACCGGGGAGCTGTTTTTT.

The chain joins TRBV19 to TRBJ2-6; the D gene is possibly TRBD1 (5 bases). CDR3 length equals 16 residues. Per germline, CDR1 LNHDA and CDR2 SQIVND (reference sequence). V gave up 7 bases and J gave up 1 base, with 14 bases separating them. As DNA, the CDR3 is TGTGCCAGTAAGGCAGGGATTGAATCTGGGGCCAACGTCCTGACTTTC. Translated: CASKAGIESGANVLTF.